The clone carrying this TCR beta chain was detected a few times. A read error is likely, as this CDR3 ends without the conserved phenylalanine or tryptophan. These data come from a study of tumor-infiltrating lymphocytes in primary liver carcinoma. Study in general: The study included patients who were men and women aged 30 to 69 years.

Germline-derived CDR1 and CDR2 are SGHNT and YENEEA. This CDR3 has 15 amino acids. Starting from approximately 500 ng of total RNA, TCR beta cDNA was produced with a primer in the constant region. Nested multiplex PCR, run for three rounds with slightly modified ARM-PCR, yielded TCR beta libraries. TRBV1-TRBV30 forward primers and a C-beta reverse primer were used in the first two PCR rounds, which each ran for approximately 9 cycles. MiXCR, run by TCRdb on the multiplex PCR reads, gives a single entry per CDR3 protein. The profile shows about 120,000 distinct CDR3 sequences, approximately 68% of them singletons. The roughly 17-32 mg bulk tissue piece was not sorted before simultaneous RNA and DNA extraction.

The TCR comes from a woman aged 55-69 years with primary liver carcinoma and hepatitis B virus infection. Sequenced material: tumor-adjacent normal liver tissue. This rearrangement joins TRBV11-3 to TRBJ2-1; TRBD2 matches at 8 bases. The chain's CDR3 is CASSSTGTRSNVQFI. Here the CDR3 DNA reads TGTGCCAGCAGCTCAACCGGGACTAGAAGCAATGTGCAGTTCATC.